These 2 T cell receptor beta chains came from one sample sequenced in a study of CD4 T cells in relation to SARS-CoV-2 and coronaviruses. The repertoire was sequenced with immunoSEQ multiplex PCR; TCRdb's copy has only in-frame clones and lacks some. The sample has about 21,000 clones, approximately 84% seen once. Unexposed donor CD4+ T cells date from 2011-2018, before the COVID-19 pandemic. After about 10 days of culture, CD4+ T cells were isolated. These TCRs are of unknown antigen specificity. The sequenced sample was CD4+ T cells from PBMCs, cultured in vitro. Receptors were obtained from a human donor in good health.

This sequence joins TRBV21-1 and TRBJ2-5; TRBD2 was called by the table and not checked on the DNA. TRBV21-1 has pseudogene status. The CDR3 loop spans 14 amino acids. CDR3 nucleotide sequence: TGTGCCAGCAGCAAAGGGAGGGTTGTAGAGACCCAGTACTTC. Translation gives CASSKGRVVETQYF.

This sequence joins TRBV7-2 and TRBJ2-1; D gene unclear. Germline loops: CDR1 SGHTA, CDR2 FQGNSA. V lost 0 bases to trimming and J lost 0 bases, with 6 bases between them. The CDR3 contains 15 residues. The CDR3 reads CASSLARSSYNEQFF. CDR3 DNA: TGTGCCAGCAGCTTAGCCCGCAGCTCCTACAATGAGCAGTTCTTC. The full variable domain, its missing parts supplied by reference TRBV7-2 and TRBJ2-1, is GAGVSQSPSNKVTEKGKDVELRCDPISGHTALYWYRQSLGQGLEFLIYFQGNSAPDKSGLPSDRFSAERTGGSVSTLTIQRTQQEDSAVYLCASSLARSSYNEQFFGPGTRLTVL.